This TCR beta chain was documented in a study of blood T cell repertoires in COVID-19. V was clipped by 0 bases and J by 4 bases, with 4 bases between them. Germline CDR1 is SGHNT and CDR2 is YYREEE (reference sequence). The CDR3 covers 13 residues. The method was immunoSEQ multiplex PCR; TCRdb's version includes in-frame clones alone and lacks a portion of them. Of about 120,000 clones in the sample, more than 75% are singletons; the top ten hold 2% to 2.5%. This clone appeared a few times. The clonotype comes from a woman aged 45-60 years with acute or convalescent COVID-19. Input material: peripheral blood. This chain links TRBV5-4 with TRBJ2-2; D not resolved. Here the CDR3 reads CASSLGLTGELFF. The CDR3 DNA sequence: TGTGCCAGCAGCTTGGGGCTCACCGGGGAGCTGTTTTTT.